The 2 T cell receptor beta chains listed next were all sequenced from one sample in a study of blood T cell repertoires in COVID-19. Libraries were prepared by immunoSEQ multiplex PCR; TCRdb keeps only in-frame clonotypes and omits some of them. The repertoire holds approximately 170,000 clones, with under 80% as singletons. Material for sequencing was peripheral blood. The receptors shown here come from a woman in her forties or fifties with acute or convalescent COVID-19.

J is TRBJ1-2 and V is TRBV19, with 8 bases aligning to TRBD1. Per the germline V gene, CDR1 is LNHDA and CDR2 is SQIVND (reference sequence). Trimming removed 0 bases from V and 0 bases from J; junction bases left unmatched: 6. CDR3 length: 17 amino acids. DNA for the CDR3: TGTGCCAGTAGTATAGATCGAGGGACAGGAGCTAACTATGGCTACACCTTC. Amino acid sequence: CASSIDRGTGANYGYTF.

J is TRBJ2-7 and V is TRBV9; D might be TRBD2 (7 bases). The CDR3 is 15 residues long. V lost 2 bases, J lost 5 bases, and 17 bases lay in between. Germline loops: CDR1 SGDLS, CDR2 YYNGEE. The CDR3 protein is CASSVTGTRGDEQYF. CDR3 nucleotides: TGTGCCAGCAGCGTCACCGGGACACGGGGGGACGAGCAGTACTTC.